The present T cell receptor beta chain was sequenced within a study of T-cell memory formation after mild COVID-19. The CDR3 has 13 residues. V lost 10 bases and J lost 7, with 16 bases in between. The germline CDR1 and CDR2 sequences are LNHDA and SQIVND (reference sequence). TCR alpha and TCR beta cDNA libraries carrying sample barcodes and UMIs were produced by 5'RACE using constant-segment primers. MiXCR, applied by TCRdb to the 5' RACE reads, yields one record per CDR3 protein. The sample has nearly 250,000 distinct CDR3 sequences, 15% to 17% seen once; the top ten hold around 2%. This TCR came from an adult woman who had mild COVID-19 (a few samples of this study predate the infection). Cell type and time point are not known. Material for sequencing was PBMCs or a T cell subset sorted from them (not recorded which). V and J are TRBV19 and TRBJ1-4; D is unclear. This chain's CDR3 is CATMREFGEKLFF. In nucleotides, the CDR3 is TGTGCCACCATGAGGGAATTTGGTGAAAAACTGTTTTTT. Drawing the rest from reference TRBV19 and TRBJ1-4, the complete variable domain is DGGITQSPKYLFRKEGQNVTLSCEQNLNHDAMYWYRQDPGQGLRLIYYSQIVNDFQKGDIAEGYSVSREKKESFPLTVTSAQKNPTAFYLCATMREFGEKLFFGSGTQLSVL.